This T cell receptor beta chain emerged from a study of blood T cell repertoires in COVID-19. The data were produced by immunoSEQ multiplex PCR, yet TCRdb's version contains in-frame clones alone and is incomplete. The sample includes roughly 230,000 clones, under 90% of them seen just once. This CDR3 has 15 residues. Trimming shortened V by 0 bases and J by 4 bases, and 15 bases separated the two germline ends. CDR1 and CDR2 from the germline V gene are SQVTM and ANQGSEA. This rearrangement joins TRBV29-1 to TRBJ1-2, with D possibly matching TRBD1 (5 bases). The material sequenced was PBMCs or T cells enriched from blood (not recorded which). This receptor was identified in a woman in her thirties with acute COVID-19. The DNA for the CDR3 is TGCAGCGTTGAAGATCGTCAGGGTTTGGGCTATGGCTACACCTTC. Residues: CSVEDRQGLGYGYTF.